Presented here are 18 T cell receptor beta chains from one specimen sequenced in a study of OX40 agonist ivuxolimab in advanced cancers. The assay was immunoSEQ multiplex PCR, and TCRdb's table has in-frame clones only and misses some. The sample yields 65,000 to 85,000 clones, roughly 92% seen once. The sample here was CD4+ or CD8+ T cells sorted from blood, taken in a trial of the OX40 agonist ivuxolimab. The receptors come from an adult with an advanced solid tumor such as melanoma, head and neck, liver or kidney cancer.

This clone was seen more than once but under ten times. The chain employs TRBV15 and TRBJ1-5; no reliable D call. This CDR3 has 15 residues. Germline CDR1 is LNHNV and CDR2 is YYDKDF (reference sequence). Trimming stripped 3 bases from V and 0 bases from J, with 9 bases between. CDR3 sequence (DNA): TGTGCCACCAGCAGTGGAGCAATTAGCAATCAGCCCCAGCATTTT. Protein: CATSSGAISNQPQHF.

The chain recombines TRBV7-6 with TRBJ2-1; 7 bases agree with TRBD2. After removal of 1 base from V and 6 bases from J, the junction contained 3 bases not matched to a gene. Germline V gene sequence: CDR1 SGHVS, CDR2 FNYEAQ. CDR3 length: 14 amino acids. CDR3 sequence reads: CASSLGGGFNEQFF. The CDR3 DNA sequence: TGTGCCAGCAGCTTAGGGGGGGGTTTCAATGAGCAGTTCTTC.

This chain links TRBV4-1 with TRBJ1-1; the D gene is possibly TRBD1 (6 bases). V was shortened by 1 base and J by 1 base, with 7 bases between the two germline ends. Germline values: CDR1 MGHRA, CDR2 YSYEKL. The CDR3 is 14 amino acids. CDR3 sequence reads: CASSQVTGNTEAFF. In nucleotides, the CDR3 is TGCGCCAGCAGCCAAGTGACAGGGAACACTGAAGCTTTCTTT.

The sample holds a few counts of this clone. This chain joins TRBV7-9 and TRBJ2-1, with D maybe TRBD2 (6 bases). Trimming left V 4 bases short and J 1 base short, with 17 bases between. The length of the CDR3 is 17 residues. Germline loops: CDR1 SEHNR, CDR2 FQNEAQ (reference sequence). CDR3 residues: CASSSAGLPPSYNEQFF. CDR3 in DNA: TGTGCCAGCAGCTCCGCGGGACTCCCACCATCCTACAATGAGCAGTTCTTC.

This chain joins TRBV27 and TRBJ2-7; the D gene is possibly TRBD2 (5 bases). Germline CDR1 reads MNHEY; CDR2 reads SMNVEV (reference sequence). V gave up 6 bases and J gave up 2 bases, with 17 bases separating them. This CDR3 has 15 amino acids. The DNA for the CDR3 is TGTGCCAGCAGCCCAATTTTCCGGGGAACCTACGAGCAGTACTTC. Encoded protein: CASSPIFRGTYEQYF.

The chain is built from TRBV19 and TRBJ1-5; D remains unclear. Germline loops: CDR1 LNHDA, CDR2 SQIVND (reference sequence). This CDR3 region has 12 residues. The V end was cut by 6 bases, the J end by 3 bases, with 6 bases between. The CDR3 reads CASSWVNQPQHF. CDR3 nucleotide sequence: TGTGCCAGTAGCTGGGTCAATCAGCCCCAGCATTTT.

The genes are TRBV4-3 and TRBJ2-7; possibly TRBD1 for D (6 bases). V was pared by 1 base and J by 7 bases, with 8 bases between. This CDR3 is built from 12 residues. From germline, CDR1 is LGHNA and CDR2 YSLEER. This CDR3 reads CASSQVGGEQYF. The CDR3 DNA sequence: TGCGCCAGCAGCCAAGTAGGGGGAGAGCAGTACTTC.

The chain joins TRBV4-2 to TRBJ2-7, with TRBD1 as a possible D gene (5 bases). V lost 0 bases and J 2 bases, leaving 17 bases between the germline ends. Germline loops: CDR1 LGHNA, CDR2 YNFKEQ. This CDR3 has 17 amino acids. The CDR3 spells CASSQDPGREGTYEQYF. The CDR3 DNA sequence: TGTGCCAGCAGCCAAGATCCTGGCAGGGAAGGAACCTACGAGCAGTACTTC.

Comments on this clone: This CDR3 is also generated by other DNA sequences in the sample. The V and J genes are TRBV7-9 and TRBJ2-7, with a possible D match to TRBD1 (6 bases). Trimming removed 5 bases at V and 2 bases at J, with 10 bases between. From germline, CDR1 is SEHNR and CDR2 FQNEAQ (reference sequence). The CDR3 covers 13 residues. The CDR3 is CASSPRTAYEQYF. The CDR3 nucleotides read TGTGCCAGCAGCCCTAGGACAGCCTACGAGCAGTACTTC.

As concerns this clone: The identical CDR3 is also encoded by other nucleotide sequences in the sample. J is TRBJ2-7 and V is TRBV27; D gene ambiguous. Germline V CDR1 and CDR2: MNHEY, SMNVEV (reference sequence). The length of the CDR3 is 13 residues. Trimming took off 5 bases at V and 2 bases at J, with 10 bases between the two ends. The CDR3 DNA sequence: TGTGCCAGCAGTCTGGGATCTACCTACGAGCAGTACTTC. It yields the protein CASSLGSTYEQYF.

J is TRBJ2-7 and V is TRBV5-1, with 8 bases that match TRBD2. The germline CDR1 and CDR2 sequences are SGHRS and YFSETQ. V dropped 3 bases and J dropped 3; count of bases not matched to a gene: 5. The CDR3 runs to 14 residues. CDR3 loop: CASSSGLALYEQYF. The CDR3 coding sequence is TGCGCCAGCAGCTCAGGACTAGCCCTCTACGAGCAGTACTTC.

The chain has TRBV7-9 and TRBJ2-1; D possibly uses TRBD1 or TRBD2 (5 bases each). With 6 bases removed from V and 2 bases from J, the gap between germline ends came to 14 bases. Per the germline V gene, CDR1 is SEHNR and CDR2 is FQNEAQ (reference sequence). The CDR3 totals 15 residues. In DNA form, the CDR3 reads TGTGCCAGCAGGCTGGGTGGGACCCCCTACAATGAGCAGTTCTTC. It specifies CASRLGGTPYNEQFF.

The chain's CDR3 is CASSIDLSWRYYGYTF. DNA for the CDR3: TGTGCCAGTAGTATAGATCTCAGTTGGAGGTACTATGGCTACACCTTC. The J gene is TRBJ1-2, the V gene TRBV19; no firm D call. Trimming removed 0 bases from V and 3 bases from J, with 14 bases in between. The germline V gene has CDR1 LNHDA and CDR2 SQIVND (reference sequence). CDR3 size: 16 residues.

The V call is TRBV15, the J call TRBJ2-7; 10 bases are shared with TRBD1. Germline CDR1 is LNHNV and CDR2 is YYDKDF (reference sequence). The CDR3 is made up of 14 amino acids. Trimming took 6 bases from V and 6 from J; bases not matched to a gene: 8. Here the CDR3 reads CATRPGTGASEQYF. For the CDR3, the DNA is TGTGCCACCAGGCCCGGGACAGGGGCCTCCGAGCAGTACTTC. The full variable domain, its missing parts supplied by reference TRBV15 and TRBJ2-7, is DAMVIQNPRYQVTQFGKPVTLSCSQTLNHNVMYWYQQKSSQAPKLLFHYYDKDFNNEADTPDNFQSRRPNTSFCFLDIRSPGLGDTAMYLCATRPGTGASEQYFGPGTRLTVT.

The chain couples TRBV5-4 to TRBJ1-6; possibly TRBD1 for D (6 bases). V was pared by 0 bases and J by 8 bases, with 12 bases between. The CDR3 has 15 residues. Germline assignment: CDR1 SGHNT and CDR2 YYREEE (reference sequence). The CDR3 sequence is CASSLAQGGYSPLHF. CDR3 coding DNA: TGTGCCAGCAGCTTGGCACAGGGTGGGTATTCACCCCTCCACTTT.

The rearrangement uses TRBV19 and TRBJ1-2, with 11 bases matching TRBD1. V dropped 8 bases and J dropped 8; count of bases not matched to a gene: 1. There are 11 residues in the CDR3. Germline lookup yields CDR1 LNHDA and CDR2 SQIVND (reference sequence). DNA for the CDR3: TGTGCCAGTGGGACAGGGGGAGGCTACACCTTC. Translating it yields CASGTGGGYTF.

This chain connects TRBV30 to TRBJ1-1; 9 positions agree with TRBD1. This CDR3 has 15 amino acids. Germline CDR1 reads GTSNPN; CDR2 reads SVGIG (reference sequence). The V gene end was trimmed by 0 bases and the J gene end by 1 base; junction bases not matched to a gene: 3. Written as DNA, the CDR3 is TGTGCCTGGAGTGTACTACAGGGGGCGAACACTGAAGCTTTCTTT. It encodes CAWSVLQGANTEAFF.

The gene calls are TRBV5-5 and TRBJ2-7, with 9 bases identical to TRBD2. J was trimmed by 3 bases and V by 0 bases; bases with no gene match: 4. The CDR3 covers 15 residues. Germline assignment: CDR1 SGHKS and CDR2 YYEKEE (reference sequence). The CDR3 DNA reads as TGTGCCAGCAGCTTGGCGGCAGCGGGGGGCTACGAGCAGTACTTC. Encoded protein: CASSLAAAGGYEQYF.